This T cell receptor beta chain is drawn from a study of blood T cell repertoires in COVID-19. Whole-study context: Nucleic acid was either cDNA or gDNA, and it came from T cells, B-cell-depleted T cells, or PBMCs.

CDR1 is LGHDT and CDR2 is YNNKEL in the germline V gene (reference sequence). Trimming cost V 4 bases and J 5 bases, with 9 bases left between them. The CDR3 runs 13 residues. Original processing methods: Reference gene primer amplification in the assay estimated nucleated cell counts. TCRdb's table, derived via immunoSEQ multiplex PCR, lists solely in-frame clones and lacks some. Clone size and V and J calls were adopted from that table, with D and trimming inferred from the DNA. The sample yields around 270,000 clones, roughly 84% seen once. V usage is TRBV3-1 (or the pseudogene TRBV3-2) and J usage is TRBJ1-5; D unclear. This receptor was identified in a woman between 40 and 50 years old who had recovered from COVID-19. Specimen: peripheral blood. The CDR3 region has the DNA TGTGCCAGCAGCCTGAGCGACGATCAGCCCCAGCATTTT. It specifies CASSLSDDQPQHF.